Listed below are T cell receptor beta chains from one sample, sequenced in a study of cytomegalovirus exposure and HLA in healthy donors. The protocol was immunoSEQ multiplex PCR, while the TCRdb copy is restricted to in-frame clones and leaves out a portion. Of approximately 90,000 clones listed, 85% were seen once; the top ten hold 6.5% to 9%. The sequenced sample consisted of PBMCs. Every receptor here comes from a man aged 40-55 years in good health and CMV-seropositive. Each CDR3 is given with its conserved first and last residue. D genes are given only for firm matches. Rows may omit the clone size; those that give it use once, few, many or a size class.

abundance: few
d_gene: .
j_gene: TRBJ2-7
v_gene: TRBV27
CDR3nt: TGTGCCAGCAGCCTGGGACACCGCTACGAGCAGTACTTC
CDR3aa: CASSLGHRYEQYF

abundance: .
d_gene: .
j_gene: TRBJ2-5
v_gene: TRBV6-5
CDR3nt: TGTGCCAGCAGTTCGCAAGAGACCCAGTACTTC
CDR3aa: CASSSQETQYF

abundance: .
d_gene: TRBD1
j_gene: TRBJ1-2
v_gene: TRBV30
CDR3nt: TGTGCCTGGAGTGAAGGACAGGGGTTCGGCTACACCTTC
CDR3aa: CAWSEGQGFGYTF

abundance: .
d_gene: .
j_gene: TRBJ2-1
v_gene: TRBV6-5
CDR3nt: TGTGCCAGCAGTTCGGGACTCGCTAGCGTGGAGCAGTTCTTC
CDR3aa: CASSSGLASVEQFF

abundance: .
d_gene: .
j_gene: TRBJ2-5
v_gene: TRBV30
CDR3nt: TGTGCCTGGAACAGGGGAGGAGAGACCCAGTACTTC
CDR3aa: CAWNRGGETQYF

abundance: .
d_gene: .
j_gene: TRBJ1-5
v_gene: TRBV19
CDR3nt: TGTGCCAGTAGTACATCCCCCGGGGGGGCATATCAGCCCCAGCATTTT
CDR3aa: CASSTSPGGAYQPQHF

abundance: .
d_gene: TRBD2
j_gene: TRBJ2-2
v_gene: TRBV7-3
CDR3nt: TGTGCCAGCAGCCCGATCGGTGCTAGCGGGAGGACGAACACCGGGGAGCTGTTTTTT
CDR3aa: CASSPIGASGRTNTGELFF

abundance: .
d_gene: .
j_gene: TRBJ1-2
v_gene: TRBV6-5
CDR3nt: TGTGCCAGCAGTTCAGGACAGTTGTCCGGAGGCTACACCTTC
CDR3aa: CASSSGQLSGGYTF

abundance: .
d_gene: TRBD1
j_gene: TRBJ2-3
v_gene: TRBV11-2
CDR3nt: TGTGCCAGCAGCTCGGACAGGGTTGAAGATACGCAGTATTTT
CDR3aa: CASSSDRVEDTQYF

abundance: .
d_gene: TRBD1
j_gene: TRBJ2-3
v_gene: TRBV5-1
CDR3nt: TGCGCCAGCAGCTTGGTCCAGGGGGCTGGGGCAGATACGCAGTATTTT
CDR3aa: CASSLVQGAGADTQYF

abundance: .
d_gene: TRBD1
j_gene: TRBJ2-7
v_gene: TRBV29-1
CDR3nt: TGCAGCGTTCGAATGGGGGGACAGGGAGGGCCAGAGCAGTACTTC
CDR3aa: CSVRMGGQGGPEQYF

abundance: .
d_gene: TRBD2
j_gene: TRBJ2-2
v_gene: TRBV28
CDR3nt: TGTGCCAGCAGTTCGCTAGCGGGAGGGTACACCGGGGAGCTGTTTTTT
CDR3aa: CASSSLAGGYTGELFF

abundance: few
d_gene: .
j_gene: TRBJ2-5
v_gene: TRBV6-6
CDR3nt: TGTGCCAGCAGTTACCAGACAGGTACCCAGTACTTC
CDR3aa: CASSYQTGTQYF

abundance: once
d_gene: TRBD2
j_gene: TRBJ2-7
v_gene: TRBV19
CDR3nt: TGTGCCACCCAGACTAGCGGGGCTTCCTACGAGCAGTACTTC
CDR3aa: CATQTSGASYEQYF

abundance: .
d_gene: .
j_gene: TRBJ1-2
v_gene: TRBV6-1
CDR3nt: TGTGCCAGCAGTGAACGGTTTAACTATGGCTACACCTTC
CDR3aa: CASSERFNYGYTF

abundance: .
d_gene: .
j_gene: TRBJ2-7
v_gene: TRBV5-8
CDR3nt: TGTGCCAGCAGCTTGGCTGGGGCGATTACCTACGAGCAGTACTTC
CDR3aa: CASSLAGAITYEQYF

abundance: few
d_gene: .
j_gene: TRBJ2-6
v_gene: TRBV14
CDR3nt: TGTGCCAGCAGCCAAGAGGATGGACAAGCTGGGGCCAACGTCCTGACTTTC
CDR3aa: CASSQEDGQAGANVLTF

abundance: .
d_gene: .
j_gene: TRBJ1-2
v_gene: TRBV4-1
CDR3nt: TGCGCCAGCAGCCCCGGGTCAGGGCTAATTGGCTACACCTTC
CDR3aa: CASSPGSGLIGYTF

abundance: .
d_gene: TRBD1
j_gene: TRBJ2-7
v_gene: TRBV10-1
CDR3nt: TGCGCCAGCATAAGACAGGGGGGCAACGAGCAGTACTTC
CDR3aa: CASIRQGGNEQYF

abundance: .
d_gene: .
j_gene: TRBJ1-6
v_gene: TRBV2
CDR3nt: TGTGCCAGCAGTGAAGGTCAGGGGAACGGGGTCCACTTT
CDR3aa: CASSEGQGNGVHF

abundance: .
d_gene: TRBD2
j_gene: TRBJ2-1
v_gene: TRBV14
CDR3nt: TGTGCCAGCAGCCAAAGGACCACTAGCGGGAGTTACGATGAGCAGTTCTTC
CDR3aa: CASSQRTTSGSYDEQFF

abundance: .
d_gene: TRBD2
j_gene: TRBJ2-1
v_gene: TRBV13
CDR3nt: TGTGCCAGCAGCCCCAGGCTAGCGGGAGGTCCGAATGAGCAGTTCTTC
CDR3aa: CASSPRLAGGPNEQFF

abundance: .
d_gene: .
j_gene: TRBJ2-2
v_gene: TRBV18
CDR3nt: TGTGCCAGCCCTCCTACGAACACCGGGGAGCTGTTTTTT
CDR3aa: CASPPTNTGELFF

abundance: .
d_gene: TRBD1
j_gene: TRBJ1-3
v_gene: TRBV7-9
CDR3nt: TGTGCCAGCAGACAGGGGTCTGGAAACACCATATATTTT
CDR3aa: CASRQGSGNTIYF

abundance: .
d_gene: .
j_gene: TRBJ2-7
v_gene: TRBV5-5
CDR3nt: TGTGCCAGCAGCTTGGTGGACAGTTCGGGTTCGCAGTACTTC
CDR3aa: CASSLVDSSGSQYF

abundance: .
d_gene: .
j_gene: TRBJ2-2
v_gene: TRBV21-1
CDR3nt: TGTGCCAGCAGCAAAGCGGAGGTACAGGGGTCTGCGATGGACACCGGGGAGCTGTTTTTT
CDR3aa: CASSKAEVQGSAMDTGELFF

abundance: .
d_gene: TRBD2
j_gene: TRBJ2-3
v_gene: TRBV20-1
CDR3nt: TGCAGTGCTAGACAGAGCGGGGAGCACGTTTTT
CDR3aa: CSARQSGEHVF

abundance: .
d_gene: TRBD1
j_gene: TRBJ1-1
v_gene: TRBV9
CDR3nt: TGTGCCAGCAGCGTGGGGGGACAGGGGGCCTATGCTGAAGCTTTCTTT
CDR3aa: CASSVGGQGAYAEAFF

abundance: .
d_gene: TRBD1
j_gene: TRBJ2-1
v_gene: TRBV13
CDR3nt: TGTGCCAGCAGCCCAGGACCAACACAGGGGACCTACAATGAGCAGTTCTTC
CDR3aa: CASSPGPTQGTYNEQFF

abundance: once
d_gene: .
j_gene: TRBJ2-7
v_gene: TRBV14
CDR3nt: TGTGCCAGCAGCCAAGTACACGGAGCCTACGAGCAGTACTTC
CDR3aa: CASSQVHGAYEQYF

abundance: .
d_gene: TRBD1
j_gene: TRBJ2-6
v_gene: TRBV5-5
CDR3nt: TGTGCCAGCAGCTTGGGAGGGACAGGGAGCTCTGGGGCCAACGTCCTGACTTTC
CDR3aa: CASSLGGTGSSGANVLTF

abundance: .
d_gene: .
j_gene: TRBJ2-5
v_gene: TRBV6-1
CDR3nt: TGTGCCAGCAGTGAATCGAGGGCAACAGAGACCCAGTACTTC
CDR3aa: CASSESRATETQYF

abundance: once
d_gene: .
j_gene: TRBJ2-2
v_gene: TRBV5-1
CDR3nt: TGCGCCAGCAGCCCCGGGGGAAGTGTGGGGGAGCTGTTTTTT
CDR3aa: CASSPGGSVGELFF

abundance: .
d_gene: TRBD1
j_gene: TRBJ1-1
v_gene: TRBV13
CDR3nt: TGTGCCAGCAAGATACAGGGGACGAACACTGAAGCTTTCTTT
CDR3aa: CASKIQGTNTEAFF

abundance: .
d_gene: TRBD1
j_gene: TRBJ1-6
v_gene: TRBV18
CDR3nt: TGTGCCAGCTCACCTACAGGGGCTTTGTATAATTCACCCCTCCACTTT
CDR3aa: CASSPTGALYNSPLHF

abundance: .
d_gene: TRBD2
j_gene: TRBJ2-7
v_gene: TRBV7-3
CDR3nt: TGTGCCAGCAGCTTAACGGGCGGGGGGGACTACGAGCAGTACTTC
CDR3aa: CASSLTGGGDYEQYF

abundance: .
d_gene: TRBD1
j_gene: TRBJ2-6
v_gene: TRBV5-1
CDR3nt: TGCGCCAGCAGCTTTGGGGACAGGGGTACCAACGTCCTGACTTTC
CDR3aa: CASSFGDRGTNVLTF

abundance: once
d_gene: .
j_gene: TRBJ1-5
v_gene: TRBV15
CDR3nt: TGTGCCACCAGCACAGGACAGTTACAGCCCCAGCATTTT
CDR3aa: CATSTGQLQPQHF

abundance: few
d_gene: TRBD1
j_gene: TRBJ1-6
v_gene: TRBV19
CDR3nt: TGTGCCAGTAGTACCGGGACAGGACGTTCACCCCTCCACTTT
CDR3aa: CASSTGTGRSPLHF

abundance: .
d_gene: TRBD2
j_gene: TRBJ2-5
v_gene: TRBV6-1
CDR3nt: TGTGCCAGCAGTGTGACTAGCGGGATGGTGGAGACCCAGTACTTC
CDR3aa: CASSVTSGMVETQYF

abundance: .
d_gene: .
j_gene: TRBJ1-5
v_gene: TRBV6-5
CDR3nt: TGTGCCAGCAGCCACCGGGGATACGGCAATCAGCCCCAGCATTTT
CDR3aa: CASSHRGYGNQPQHF

abundance: .
d_gene: .
j_gene: TRBJ2-5
v_gene: TRBV15
CDR3nt: TGTGCCACCAGCAGAGACTGGGCGGGGGAGACCCAGTACTTC
CDR3aa: CATSRDWAGETQYF

abundance: .
d_gene: .
j_gene: TRBJ1-5
v_gene: TRBV12-5
CDR3nt: TGTGCTAGTGGTTTGGACGCCAGTCAGCCCCAGCATTTT
CDR3aa: CASGLDASQPQHF

abundance: few
d_gene: TRBD1
j_gene: TRBJ2-4
v_gene: TRBV6-5
CDR3nt: TGTGCCAGCAGACGGGACAGCCTGGGTTACATTCAGTACTTC
CDR3aa: CASRRDSLGYIQYF

abundance: .
d_gene: .
j_gene: TRBJ1-6
v_gene: TRBV5-8
CDR3nt: TGTGCCAGCAGCTTAGGAGGGATCGGTTCCTATAATTCACCCCTCCACTTT
CDR3aa: CASSLGGIGSYNSPLHF

abundance: .
d_gene: .
j_gene: TRBJ1-2
v_gene: TRBV6-5
CDR3nt: TGTGCCAGCAGTGCGGGAGGTCACGGAGTCGATGGCTACACCTTC
CDR3aa: CASSAGGHGVDGYTF

abundance: .
d_gene: TRBD2
j_gene: TRBJ2-5
v_gene: TRBV5-1
CDR3nt: TGCGCCAGCAGCGGGGGACTAGCGGGATTGGGGAATCAAGAGACCCAGTACTTC
CDR3aa: CASSGGLAGLGNQETQYF

abundance: .
d_gene: .
j_gene: TRBJ2-2
v_gene: TRBV6-5
CDR3nt: TGTGCCAGCAGTGGACAGTCCGCGAACACCGGGGAGCTGTTTTTT
CDR3aa: CASSGQSANTGELFF

abundance: .
d_gene: .
j_gene: TRBJ1-6
v_gene: TRBV11-3
CDR3nt: TGTGCCAGCAGCCAGACGACAGCTCGGAGTTCACCCCTCCACTTT
CDR3aa: CASSQTTARSSPLHF

abundance: few
d_gene: .
j_gene: TRBJ1-1
v_gene: TRBV9
CDR3nt: TGTGCCAGCAGCGTAAGAGATAACACTGAAGCTTTCTTT
CDR3aa: CASSVRDNTEAFF

abundance: .
d_gene: TRBD1
j_gene: TRBJ2-7
v_gene: TRBV28
CDR3nt: TGTGCCAGCATCATGGGGGGACAGGTTCGCGAGCAGTACTTC
CDR3aa: CASIMGGQVREQYF

abundance: .
d_gene: .
j_gene: TRBJ2-3
v_gene: TRBV11-2
CDR3nt: TGTGCCAGCAGCTTAGTTCTTAGCGGCTCTGATACGCAGTATTTT
CDR3aa: CASSLVLSGSDTQYF

abundance: .
d_gene: .
j_gene: TRBJ1-4
v_gene: TRBV18
CDR3nt: TGTGCCAGCTCGGGCAGGGGCGGTGAAAAACTGTTTTTT
CDR3aa: CASSGRGGEKLFF

abundance: once
d_gene: .
j_gene: TRBJ1-3
v_gene: TRBV5-4
CDR3nt: TGTGCCAGCAGCTTGGTAGGGAGCTCTGGAAACACCATATATTTT
CDR3aa: CASSLVGSSGNTIYF